Each of the 18 T cell receptor beta chains below was sequenced from the same sample in a study of human T cells and chemical hapten exposure. Regarding time point: pre-sensitization, week 0. Treatment denoted: therapeutic diphenylcyclopropenone sensitization with weekly scalp DPC. Total RNA was isolated from unfractionated whole blood. TCRdb reanalysed the RACE reads using MiXCR and keeps one entry per CDR3 protein. The table has approximately 52,000 distinct CDR3 sequences, about 9.6% seen once. This specimen consisted of whole blood, obtained in connection with sensitization to the hapten diphenylcyclopropenone (DPC). The source of these receptors is a woman younger than 45 with alopecia areata. Some clones in this sample may be carry-over from other donors' samples.

This clonotype occurred many times. The CDR3 reads CASSYVGPTDTQYF. The CDR3 DNA sequence: TGTGCCAGCAGTTACGTTGGCCCCACAGATACGCAGTATTTT. This chain links TRBV6-5 with TRBJ2-3; D unclear. Germline CDR1 is MNHEY and CDR2 is SVGAGI. CDR3 length: 14 amino acids. The V end was cut by 2 bases, the J end by 2 bases, with 8 bases between.

This clonotype was seen a handful of times. The CDR3 is CASSPPAGWGETQYF. The CDR3 DNA reads as TGTGCCAGCTCACCACCGGCAGGATGGGGAGAGACCCAGTACTTC. The chain carries TRBV18 and TRBJ2-5; no clear D gene. Germline CDR1 KGHSH, CDR2 LQKENI. V lost 0 bases, J lost 4 bases, and 12 bases lay in between. The CDR3 totals 15 residues.

This clonotype appeared a few times. The chain is built from TRBV5-4 and TRBJ2-3, with D unresolved. V lost 0 bases, J lost 0 bases, and 11 bases lay in between. The germline V gene has CDR1 SGHNT and CDR2 YYREEE (reference sequence). The length of the CDR3 is 16 residues. The CDR3 nucleotides read TGTGCCAGCAGCTTGGATTGGGCGGCTAGCACAGATACGCAGTATTTT. Translating gives CASSLDWAASTDTQYF.

The V gene is TRBV7-9, the J gene TRBJ1-5; D remains unclear. The V and J ends lost 3 bases and 0 bases respectively, with 18 bases between them. Germline CDR1 is SEHNR and CDR2 is FQNEAQ (reference sequence). The length of the CDR3 is 18 residues. The CDR3 bases are TGTGCCAGCAGCTTTGAGTCCACACCGATATATAGCAATCAGCCCCAGCATTTT. This gives the protein CASSFESTPIYSNQPQHF.

The gene calls are TRBV25-1 and TRBJ2-3; the D gene could be TRBD1 or TRBD2 (5 bases each). The CDR3 is 15 amino acids. Trimming pared 6 bases from V and 5 bases from J, leaving 18 bases between. Germline assignment: CDR1 MGHDK and CDR2 SYGVNS. Here the CDR3 DNA reads TGTGCCAGCAGCCCAGGGTTCCGAGCGGTAGATACGCAGTATTTT. Residues: CASSPGFRAVDTQYF.

This clonotype was detected many times. The J gene is TRBJ1-5, the V gene TRBV12-3 or TRBV12-4; possibly TRBD1 for D (6 bases). V shed 5 bases and J shed 2 bases, with 13 bases lying between them. This CDR3 region has 15 residues. DNA for the CDR3: TGTGCCAGCAGTGAACAGGGATTGGGCAATCAGCCCCAGCATTTT. This encodes CASSEQGLGNQPQHF.

This clonotype was detected only a few times. The rearrangement links TRBV7-3 to TRBJ1-6, with D unresolved. CDR1 is SGHTA, CDR2 FQGTGA, per germline. The CDR3 extends over 14 amino acids. V lost 5 bases and J 6 bases, leaving 11 bases between the germline ends. CDR3: CASSQTFSNSPLHF. The CDR3 nucleotides are TGTGCCAGCAGCCAAACCTTTAGTAATTCACCCCTCCACTTT.

At least ten counts were recorded for this clonotype. V usage is TRBV7-2 and J usage is TRBJ2-3, with 11 bases aligning to TRBD2. The CDR3 is 20 amino acids. The trim removed 1 base at V and 3 bases at J, leaving 15 bases unmatched. CDR1 and CDR2 (germline): SGHTA, FQGNSA. The CDR3 DNA follows: TGTGCCAGCAGCTTAGTCCTCACAACTAGCGGGGGCCAGAATACAGATACGCAGTATTTT. It codes for CASSLVLTTSGGQNTDTQYF.

The rearrangement links TRBV4-3 to TRBJ2-7; possible D gene TRBD2, 5 bases. Germline V CDR1 and CDR2: LGHNA, YSLEER. The V gene lost 0 bases and the J gene lost 2 bases, with 11 bases spanning the gap. The CDR3 contains 15 residues. CDR3: CASSQDRGMAYEQYF. The CDR3 nucleotides are TGCGCCAGCAGCCAAGACCGAGGGATGGCCTACGAGCAGTACTTC.

The J gene is TRBJ1-1, the V gene TRBV20-1, with D perhaps matching TRBD1 (5 bases). Germline CDR1 is DFQATT and CDR2 is SNEGSKA (reference sequence). The V end lost 5 bases, the J end lost 5 bases, and 18 bases lay between the germline ends. There are 14 residues in the CDR3. Here the CDR3 DNA reads TGCAGTGCTCGACAGTTCGGGGTAAGGACTGAAGCTTTCTTT. This codes for CSARQFGVRTEAFF.

At least ten counts were recorded for this clonotype. J is TRBJ2-2 and V is TRBV28; D is possibly TRBD1 (6 bases). Germline CDR1 reads MDHEN; CDR2 reads SYDVKM. Trimming removed 6 bases from V and 9 bases from J, with 11 bases in between. The CDR3 runs to 12 residues. The DNA for the CDR3 is TGTGCCAGCAGGAACCAGGGGCGGGAGCTGTTTTTT. Amino acid sequence: CASRNQGRELFF.

CDR3 residues: CASSQVRQGVPYF. In DNA, the CDR3 is TGTGCCAGCAGCCAAGTCCGCCAGGGGGTTCCGTACTTC. This rearrangement joins TRBV14 to TRBJ2-7; 7 bases fit TRBD1. CDR1 and CDR2 from the germline V gene are SGHDN and FVKESK. V was clipped by 1 base and J by 12 bases; unmatched bases: 9. CDR3 size: 13 residues.

Ten or more counts support this clonotype. The chain links TRBV5-1 to TRBJ1-1, with 7 positions matching TRBD1. The germline CDR1 and CDR2 sequences are SGHRS and YFSETQ. CDR3 length: 16 residues. Trimming removed 2 bases from V and 7 bases from J; junction bases left unmatched: 14. The CDR3 here is CASSFGPDDREFEAFF. CDR3 nucleotide sequence: TGCGCCAGCAGCTTTGGGCCCGATGACAGGGAGTTTGAAGCTTTCTTT. Together with reference TRBV5-1 and TRBJ1-1, the CDR3 gives the full variable domain: KAGVTQTPRYLIKTRGQQVTLSCSPISGHRSVSWYQQTPGQGLQFLFEYFSETQRNKGNFPGRFSGRQFSNSRSEMNVSTLELGDSALYLCASSFGPDDREFEAFFGQGTRLTVV.

This clonotype was seen ten or more times. The genes are TRBV20-1 and TRBJ1-2, with D maybe TRBD1 (6 bases). V was clipped by 0 bases and J by 9 bases, with 14 bases between them. The CDR3 is 13 amino acids. CDR1 is DFQATT, CDR2 SNEGSKA, per germline (reference sequence). The CDR3: CSARDSKGDSYTF. CDR3 coding DNA: TGCAGTGCTAGAGATTCAAAGGGGGATAGCTACACCTTC.

This clonotype was found a few times. V usage is TRBV20-1 and J usage is TRBJ1-5; 7 nucleotides align to TRBD1. Germline lookup yields CDR1 DFQATT and CDR2 SNEGSKA (reference sequence). The CDR3 runs to 13 residues. J gave up 6 bases and V 6 bases, and 8 bases lay outside the gene matches. The CDR3 is CSAPTGSLQPQHF. Here the CDR3 DNA reads TGCAGTGCCCCGACAGGGTCCCTTCAGCCCCAGCATTTT.

Ten or more counts support this clonotype. The genes are TRBV24-1 and TRBJ1-1; TRBD1 might be the D (5 bases). CDR1 and CDR2 from the germline V gene are KGHDR and SFDVKD. Trimming shortened V by 7 bases and J by 2 bases, and 7 bases separated the two germline ends. This CDR3 contains 12 residues. The DNA of the CDR3 is TGTGCCACCAGCGACAGCAACACTGAAGCTTTCTTT. Translation gives CATSDSNTEAFF.

Many counts were recorded for this clonotype. The V and J genes are TRBV6-2 or TRBV6-3 and TRBJ2-7, with 7 bases lining up with TRBD1. V lost 7 bases, J lost 0 bases, and 3 bases stayed unmatched. This CDR3 region has 13 residues. Looked up from germline, CDR1 is MNHEY and CDR2 is SVGEGT. The CDR3 here is CASTRDSSYEQYF. The CDR3 DNA sequence: TGTGCCAGCACCCGGGACAGCTCCTACGAGCAGTACTTC.

This clonotype appeared a few times. This sequence joins TRBV24-1 and TRBJ2-3; the match to TRBD1 covers 7 bases. The junction had 5 bases not matched to a gene; V was cut back by 3 bases and J by 0 bases. Germline assignment: CDR1 KGHDR and CDR2 SFDVKD. The CDR3 contains 16 residues. This chain's CDR3 is CATSDPGTASTDTQYF. Written as DNA, the CDR3 is TGTGCCACCAGTGATCCCGGGACAGCCAGCACAGATACGCAGTATTTT.